Presented here are 20 T cell receptor beta chains from one specimen sequenced in a study of vaccination effects on CD4 cells after COVID-19. These receptors have no identified antigens. Under the ViraFEST assay, PBMC were stimulated with viral peptide pools so that antigen-specific CD4+ T cells expanded. Sequencing was performed afterwards. The culture ran for about 11 days, and then CD4+ T cells were isolated. Vaccine recipients had no previous SARS-CoV-2 infection; their nucleocapsid antibodies were negative. Clones were read by immunoSEQ multiplex PCR, and TCRdb kept only the in-frame ones, dropping some. This sample carries tens of thousands of clones, about four fifths of them seen once, and the ten largest clones take over 9.5%. The sample here was CD4+ T cells from PBMCs cultured with SARS-CoV-2 spike peptides, taken before COVID-19 vaccination. These receptors were obtained from a human donor who received a COVID-19 vaccine.

The chain couples TRBV5-6 to TRBJ1-5; a possible D gene is TRBD1 (6 bases). Germline lookup yields CDR1 SGHDT and CDR2 YYEEEE. The CDR3 has 18 amino acids. V lost 3 bases and J lost 3, with 22 bases in between. The CDR3 DNA reads TGTGCCAGCAGCTCGACCCGAGGGGGGGCGATCCCCAATCAGCCCCAGCATTTT. This translates into CASSSTRGGAIPNQPQHF. The full variable domain, completed using reference TRBV5-6 and TRBJ1-5, is DAGVTQSPTHLIKTRGQQVTLRCSPKSGHDTVSWYQQALGQGPQFIFQYYEEEERQRGNFPDRFSGHQFPNYSSELNVNALLLGDSALYLCASSSTRGGAIPNQPQHFGDGTRLSIL.

A few counts support this clone. The rearrangement joins TRBV6-5 to TRBJ1-2; TRBD1 aligns across 10 bases. This CDR3 has 13 residues. CDR1 is MNHEY and CDR2 is SVGAGI in the germline V gene. V dropped 5 bases and J dropped 8; count of bases not matched to a gene: 5. The CDR3 sequence: CASSPDRGSGYTF. The CDR3 DNA sequence: TGTGCCAGCAGTCCGGACAGGGGGAGCGGCTACACCTTC.

The chain carries TRBV5-1 and TRBJ2-3, with D uncertain. This CDR3 has 16 residues. Looked up from germline, CDR1 is SGHRS and CDR2 is YFSETQ. V was trimmed by 0 bases and J by 4 bases, leaving 15 bases between them. In DNA form, the CDR3 reads TGCGCCAGCAGCTTGGGAGGTGGCCGAGTGCCAGATACGCAGTATTTT. Amino acid sequence: CASSLGGGRVPDTQYF.

The chain combines TRBV6-5 with TRBJ1-3; 7 bases align to TRBD1. This CDR3 comprises 15 residues. Germline CDR1 MNHEY, CDR2 SVGAGI. After removal of 4 bases from V and 2 bases from J, the junction contained 5 bases not matched to a gene. The CDR3 nucleotides read TGTGCCAGCAGTTGGGGACAGTTGACTGGAAACACCATATATTTT. This gives the protein CASSWGQLTGNTIYF.

The chain has TRBV11-2 and TRBJ2-1; no firm D call. The CDR3 runs 13 residues. Germline CDR1 is SGHAT and CDR2 is FQNNGV. The germline V and J ends were trimmed by 5 bases and 3 bases, with 8 bases remaining between them. Written as DNA, the CDR3 is TGTGCCAGCAGCATACGAAACTACAATGAGCAGTTCTTC. It translates to CASSIRNYNEQFF.

This chain joins TRBV12-5 and TRBJ2-3, with 7 positions matching TRBD1. CDR1 and CDR2 (germline): LGHNT, FRNRAP. This CDR3 region has 20 residues. Trimming took 6 bases from V and 0 from J; bases not matched to a gene: 21. The CDR3 DNA reads TGTGCTAGTGGCCCGCTCTCTGATGGACAGGTTTTCCCTAGCACAGATACGCAGTATTTT. Amino acid sequence: CASGPLSDGQVFPSTDTQYF.

The sample holds one count of this clone. The chain couples TRBV5-1 to TRBJ2-2; the D gene is possibly TRBD2 (5 bases). Germline values: CDR1 SGHRS, CDR2 YFSETQ. CDR3 size: 20 residues. With 4 bases removed from V and 0 bases from J, the gap between germline ends came to 25 bases. The CDR3 bases are TGCGCCAGCAGCCGAGGGCTGGAAGCAAATCGGTTCGCGAACACCGGGGAGCTGTTTTTT. It specifies CASSRGLEANRFANTGELFF. Looking up the rest from reference TRBV5-1 and TRBJ2-2 gives the full variable domain: KAGVTQTPRYLIKTRGQQVTLSCSPISGHRSVSWYQQTPGQGLQFLFEYFSETQRNKGNFPGRFSGRQFSNSRSEMNVSTLELGDSALYLCASSRGLEANRFANTGELFFGEGSRLTVL.

This chain links TRBV7-8 with TRBJ2-5; 10 positions agree with TRBD1. This CDR3 region has 15 residues. Germline V gives CDR1 SGHVS, CDR2 FQNEAQ. J was trimmed by 5 bases and V by 3 bases; bases with no gene match: 6. The CDR3 loop reads CASSLTGGAGETQYF. The DNA of the CDR3 is TGTGCCAGCAGCTTGACAGGGGGCGCGGGGGAGACCCAGTACTTC.

The chain is built from TRBV6-5 and TRBJ1-3; D is ambiguous. The CDR3 is 12 residues long. Germline V gene data show CDR1 as MNHEY and CDR2 as SVGAGI. V was trimmed by 9 bases and J by 4 bases, leaving 10 bases between them. The CDR3 loop reads CASLTTGNTIYF. The CDR3 nucleotides read TGTGCCAGTCTTACAACGGGAAACACCATATATTTT.

The chain carries TRBV7-8 and TRBJ2-5; a possible D gene is TRBD1 (7 bases). Trimming took off 1 base at V and 1 base at J, with 22 bases between the two ends. The CDR3 has 19 residues. Germline CDR1 is SGHVS and CDR2 is FQNEAQ. CDR3 in DNA: TGTGCCAGCAGCTTAGTTTATCCCCCTCGGCAGGGGGGCCAAGAGACCCAGTACTTC. Amino acid sequence: CASSLVYPPRQGGQETQYF.

This clone has only a few counts. CDR3 amino acids: CASRGQGKVGELFF. In DNA form, the CDR3 reads TGTGCCAGCAGGGGACAGGGGAAAGTCGGGGAGCTGTTTTTT. The gene calls are TRBV21-1 and TRBJ2-2; the D call in the table, TRBD1, was not verified against the DNA. TRBV21-1 is a known pseudogene. The CDR3 is 14 residues long.

This clone showed up just a few times. V gene TRBV9 combines with J gene TRBJ2-5, with 8 bases fitting TRBD2. Trimming took 6 bases from V and 5 from J; bases not matched to a gene: 6. Looked up from germline, CDR1 is SGDLS and CDR2 is YYNGEE. This CDR3 has 13 residues. The CDR3 here is CASNPSGRETQYF. The CDR3 nucleotides are TGTGCCAGCAATCCTAGCGGGCGGGAGACCCAGTACTTC. Based on the CDR3 plus reference TRBV9 and TRBJ2-5, the full variable domain is DSGVTQTPKHLITATGQRVTLRCSPRSGDLSVYWYQQSLDQGLQFLIQYYNGEERAKGNILERFSAQQFPDLHSELNLSSLELGDSALYFCASNPSGRETQYFGPGTRLLVL.

This chain connects TRBV12-5 to TRBJ2-3; the D gene could be TRBD1 or TRBD2 (5 bases each). Trimming took off 0 bases at V and 0 bases at J, with 10 bases between the two ends. This CDR3 contains 16 residues. Germline CDR1 is LGHNT and CDR2 is FRNRAP. CDR3 amino acids: CASGLVLGASTDTQYF. The DNA of the CDR3 is TGTGCTAGTGGTTTGGTTCTCGGGGCTAGCACAGATACGCAGTATTTT.

The V and J genes are TRBV7-9 and TRBJ2-3; no reliable D call. Germline CDR1 is SEHNR and CDR2 is FQNEAQ (reference sequence). Deletions cut 2 bases from V and 5 bases from J, with 14 bases between. This CDR3 comprises 15 residues. The CDR3 reads CASSLSRVVKDTQYF. The DNA of the CDR3 is TGTGCCAGCAGCTTATCTCGGGTGGTGAAAGATACGCAGTATTTT.

The rearrangement joins TRBV18 to TRBJ1-5, with 9 positions matching TRBD1. After removal of 2 bases from V and 0 bases from J, the junction contained 11 bases not matched to a gene. Germline V gene sequence: CDR1 KGHSH, CDR2 LQKENI. This CDR3 has 19 amino acids. CDR3 in DNA: TGTGCCAGCTCACCATCGGGGACAGGGCTTTTTAATAGCAATCAGCCCCAGCATTTT. The encoded protein is CASSPSGTGLFNSNQPQHF.

This chain uses TRBV29-1 with TRBJ1-2, with 7 bases matching TRBD1. J lost 2 bases, V lost 3 bases, and 3 bases had no gene match. The length of the CDR3 is 13 residues. The germline CDR1 and CDR2 sequences are SQVTM and ANQGSEA. The CDR3 nucleotides read TGCAGCGTTGATCCCAGGGGGAACTATGGCTACACCTTC. It yields the protein CSVDPRGNYGYTF.

The rearrangement uses TRBV6-1 and TRBJ2-3; 8 nucleotides align to TRBD2. This CDR3 contains 16 residues. V lost 3 bases and J lost 9; bases outside the gene matches: 14. CDR1 and CDR2 from the germline V gene are MNHNS and SASEGT. CDR3 in amino acids: CASSDQGLVISRTQYF. CDR3 sequence (DNA): TGTGCCAGCAGTGATCAGGGACTAGTAATATCCAGAACGCAGTATTTT.

The rearrangement links TRBV3-1 (or the pseudogene TRBV3-2) to TRBJ1-5, with D uncertain. V was clipped by 3 bases and J by 8 bases, with 17 bases between them. The CDR3 extends over 15 amino acids. Germline V gives CDR1 LGHDT, CDR2 YNNKEL (reference sequence). The CDR3, as DNA: TGTGCCAGCAGCCAGGGCCAGGTGGGAGGTGAGCCCCAGCATTTT. Its protein product is CASSQGQVGGEPQHF.

CDR3: CASSPNEGSNQPQHF. CDR3 coding DNA: TGTGCCAGCAGCCCCAACGAGGGTAGCAATCAGCCCCAGCATTTT. The genes are TRBV7-6 and TRBJ1-5; no definite D call. The CDR3 totals 15 residues. V lost 5 bases and J 0 bases, leaving 11 bases between the germline ends. CDR1 is SGHVS, CDR2 FNYEAQ, per germline.

The chain joins TRBV6-1 to TRBJ2-5, with 10 bases lining up with TRBD2. J was trimmed by 5 bases and V by 5 bases; bases with no gene match: 8. The CDR3 contains 15 residues. Per the germline V gene, CDR1 is MNHNS and CDR2 is SASEGT. As DNA, the CDR3 is TGTGCCAGCAGTTTCAAGCGGGGGGGCTTGGAGACCCAGTACTTC. It specifies CASSFKRGGLETQYF.